This T cell receptor beta chain was sequenced in a study of T-cell reconstitution after alpha-beta-depleted transplantation in children. The TCRbeta library incorporated unique molecular identifiers. Each CDR3 protein is one row after TCRdb ran MiXCR on the PCR reads. The sample yields about 580,000 distinct CDR3 sequences, roughly a quarter seen once. This clonotype was seen only a few times. Germline CDR1 and CDR2: SGHRS and YFSETQ. This CDR3 has 14 residues. V lost 4 bases and J lost 0, with 10 bases in between. The V and J genes are TRBV5-1 and TRBJ2-5; D remains ambiguous. The source is a boy under two years old with Wiskott-Aldrich syndrome, due to receive a stem cell transplant. The sample in question was PBMCs, obtained before TCRalphabeta/CD19-depleted stem cell transplant. The CDR3 region is CASSDGVNQETQYF. The CDR3 DNA reads as TGCGCCAGCAGCGACGGAGTGAACCAAGAGACCCAGTACTTC.